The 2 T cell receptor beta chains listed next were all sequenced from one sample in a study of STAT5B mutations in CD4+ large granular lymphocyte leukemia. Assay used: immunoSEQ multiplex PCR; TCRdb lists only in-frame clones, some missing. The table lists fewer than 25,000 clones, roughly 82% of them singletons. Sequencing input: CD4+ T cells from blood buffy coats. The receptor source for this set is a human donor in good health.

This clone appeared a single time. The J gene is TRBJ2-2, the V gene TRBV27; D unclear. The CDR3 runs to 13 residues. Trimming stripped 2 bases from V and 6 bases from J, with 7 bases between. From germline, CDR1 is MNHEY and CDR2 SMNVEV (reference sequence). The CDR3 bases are TGTGCCAGCAGTTTAGAACGTTCCGGGGAGCTGTTTTTT. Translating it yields CASSLERSGELFF.

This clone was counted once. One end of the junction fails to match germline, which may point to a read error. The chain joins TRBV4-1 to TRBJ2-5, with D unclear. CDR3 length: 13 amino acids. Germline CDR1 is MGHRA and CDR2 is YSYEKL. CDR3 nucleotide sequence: TGCGCCAGCAGTCAAGTGGAGCAAGAGACCCAGTACTTC. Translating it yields CASSQVEQETQYF.